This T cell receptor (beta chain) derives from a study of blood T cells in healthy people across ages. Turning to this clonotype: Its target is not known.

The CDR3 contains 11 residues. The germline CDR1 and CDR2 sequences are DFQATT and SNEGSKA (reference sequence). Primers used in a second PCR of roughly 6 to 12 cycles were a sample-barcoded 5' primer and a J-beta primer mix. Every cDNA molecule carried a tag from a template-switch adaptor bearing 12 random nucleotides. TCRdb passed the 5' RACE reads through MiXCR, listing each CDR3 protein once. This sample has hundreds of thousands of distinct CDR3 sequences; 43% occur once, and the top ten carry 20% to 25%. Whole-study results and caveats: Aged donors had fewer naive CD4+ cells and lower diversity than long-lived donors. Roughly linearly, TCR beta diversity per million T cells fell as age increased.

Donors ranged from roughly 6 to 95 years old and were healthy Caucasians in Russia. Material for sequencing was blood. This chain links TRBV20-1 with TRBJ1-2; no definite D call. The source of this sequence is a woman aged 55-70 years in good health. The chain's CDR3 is CASGSPYGYTF. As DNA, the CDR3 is TGCGCCAGTGGGTCTCCCTATGGCTACACCTTC.